This T cell receptor (beta chain) was identified in a study of neurological immune-mediated disorders. The CDR3 length is 13 residues. Between the trimmed V and J ends, which lost 2 bases and 1 base, there was a span of 5 bases. It was by 5'RACE with 10-nucleotide random UMIs that the cDNA was made. TCRdb reprocessed the 5' RACE reads via MiXCR and lists one record per CDR3 protein. The table records about 40,000 distinct CDR3 sequences, approximately 15% of them present only once. This clonotype occurred many times. This receptor was obtained from a woman in her sixties or seventies with HTLV-1-associated myelopathy (HAM/TSP). The gene calls are TRBV12-3 or TRBV12-4 and TRBJ1-1, with D unresolved. Sequenced sample: CD4+ T cells from blood. CDR3 sequence: CASSLYGNTEAFF. CDR3 DNA: TGTGCCAGCAGTTTATACGGGAACACTGAAGCTTTCTTT.